A selection of T cell receptor beta chains follows, all from one sample in a study of cytomegalovirus exposure and HLA in healthy donors. Clones were read by immunoSEQ multiplex PCR, and TCRdb kept only the in-frame ones, dropping some. The listing contains about 120,000 clones. The sample was PBMCs. The receptors were gathered from a man in his forties in good health and CMV-seropositive. Each CDR3 is given with its conserved first and last residue. A D gene is named only where the DNA matches it firmly.

CDR3 DNA	CDR3 protein	D gene	CDR3 length	J gene	V gene
TGTGCCAGCAGCCATGACAGGACTTACGAGCAGTACTTC	CASSHDRTYEQYF	NA	13	TRBJ2-7	TRBV7-9
TGTGCCAGCAGTGCGTGGACAGGGGCTAACTATGGCTACACCTTC	CASSAWTGANYGYTF	TRBD1	15	TRBJ1-2	TRBV27
TGTGCCAGTAGTATAGTCGGGACAGGGGGCCCCAAAAACATTCAGTACTTC	CASSIVGTGGPKNIQYF	TRBD1	17	TRBJ2-4	TRBV19
TGTGCCAGCAGCTTGGCCCCGGGTTCCCCTGAAGCTTTCTTT	CASSLAPGSPEAFF	NA	14	TRBJ1-1	TRBV5-6
TGTGCCAGCTCACTCGGGACAGGGGGTAATTCACCCCTCCACTTT	CASSLGTGGNSPLHF	TRBD1	15	TRBJ1-6	TRBV18
TGTGCCAGCAGCTCACACGGGATACGAGGAGAGCAGTACTTC	CASSSHGIRGEQYF	NA	14	TRBJ2-7	TRBV9
TGTGCCAGCAGGTATACCGGGACAGGGCGGTACGAGCAGTACTTC	CASRYTGTGRYEQYF	TRBD1	15	TRBJ2-7	TRBV28
TGTGCTAGTGGTTTGTTCCACAGGGGGAATGGCACTGAAGCTTTCTTT	CASGLFHRGNGTEAFF	TRBD1	16	TRBJ1-1	TRBV12-5
TGTGCCAGCAGCCAAATGACAGGGCTCCTTCTGAATGGCTACACCTTC	CASSQMTGLLLNGYTF	TRBD1	16	TRBJ1-2	TRBV4-2
TGTGCCAGCAGTTACGCGGGGACAGGTCATCAGCCCCAGCATTTT	CASSYAGTGHQPQHF	TRBD1	15	TRBJ1-5	TRBV6-5
TGCGCCAGCAGCCAAAGTTCCAGCGGGGGCAATGAGCAGTTCTTC	CASSQSSSGGNEQFF	TRBD2	15	TRBJ2-1	TRBV4-1
TGTGCCAGTAGTATAAGCGGGAGGGGGAACTACGAGCAGTACTTC	CASSISGRGNYEQYF	TRBD2	15	TRBJ2-7	TRBV19
TGTGCCAGCAGCTTGGGAACAGGGAGAGGGGCCAACGTCCTGACTTTC	CASSLGTGRGANVLTF	NA	16	TRBJ2-6	TRBV5-4
TGTGCCAGCAGAGCCGGGGGATTAGGACCAGAGACCCAGTACTTC	CASRAGGLGPETQYF	NA	15	TRBJ2-5	TRBV2
TGTGCCAGTAGTCCGTGGACTAGCGGCAAAAACATTCAGTACTTC	CASSPWTSGKNIQYF	TRBD2	15	TRBJ2-4	TRBV19
TGTGCCAGCAGTGTTGGAGGCCCCTTGGGGGAAAAACTGTTTTTT	CASSVGGPLGEKLFF	NA	15	TRBJ1-4	TRBV6-1
TGTGCCAGCAGTTTATTCCGGGACAGGGGAATTCAGCCCCAGCATTTT	CASSLFRDRGIQPQHF	TRBD1	16	TRBJ1-5	TRBV28
TGTGCCAGCAGTTTGCAGGATAGCAATCAGCCCCAGCATTTT	CASSLQDSNQPQHF	NA	14	TRBJ1-5	TRBV28
TGTGCCAGCAGCCGTAACAGGGGGCTCGAATCACCCCTCCACTTT	CASSRNRGLESPLHF	TRBD1	15	TRBJ1-6	TRBV4-2
TGTGCCAGCAGCCCGCGGGGGGGCGAACTTTACGAGCAGTACTTC	CASSPRGGELYEQYF	TRBD2	15	TRBJ2-7	TRBV9
TGTGCCAGCATATCTACAGGGGGCACTGAAGCTTTCTTT	CASISTGGTEAFF	TRBD1	13	TRBJ1-1	TRBV6-1
TGTGCCAGCAGACCCAAACAGGGGGACTCTACGAACACCGGGGAGCTGTTTTTT	CASRPKQGDSTNTGELFF	TRBD1	18	TRBJ2-2	TRBV28
TGCGCCAGCAGTGCCGCCGGGACATTGGGAGAGCAGTACTTC	CASSAAGTLGEQYF	NA	14	TRBJ2-7	TRBV10-1
TGTGCCAGCAGGATAACAGGGGCGGGAGAGACCCAGTACTTC	CASRITGAGETQYF	TRBD1	14	TRBJ2-5	TRBV6-1
TGTGCCAGCAGCTCCGACAGGGGAGCCCATGACGAGCAGTACTTC	CASSSDRGAHDEQYF	TRBD1	15	TRBJ2-7	TRBV7-8
TGTGCCAGCAGTTACTCTGTAGCGAGCTCCTACAATGAGCAGTTCTTC	CASSYSVASSYNEQFF	NA	16	TRBJ2-1	TRBV6-5
TGTGCCAGTAGCCCCGGGGACAGGGCACTTCGTCGAGCTGAAGCTTTCTTT	CASSPGDRALRRAEAFF	TRBD1	17	TRBJ1-1	TRBV19
TGTGCCAGCAGTATCGGACAGAACACTGAAGCTTTCTTT	CASSIGQNTEAFF	NA	13	TRBJ1-1	TRBV6-5
TGCGCCAGCAGTGAAAGGACAGACTATGGCTACACCTTC	CASSERTDYGYTF	NA	13	TRBJ1-2	TRBV10-2
TGTGCCAGCAGTTTTCTAGCGGGAGGGAACGAGCAGTACTTC	CASSFLAGGNEQYF	TRBD2	14	TRBJ2-7	TRBV27
TGTGCCAGCTCACCATTGGGACAGAGAGTTTATGGCTACACCTTC	CASSPLGQRVYGYTF	TRBD1	15	TRBJ1-2	TRBV18
TGCGCCAGCAGTGAGTCCGGGGGGTTGTACGAGCAGTACTTC	CASSESGGLYEQYF	TRBD2	14	TRBJ2-7	TRBV10-2
TGCGCCAGCAGCTTGGGGGGACTAGCGGGACAAGAGACCCAGTACTTC	CASSLGGLAGQETQYF	TRBD2	16	TRBJ2-5	TRBV5-1
TGTGCCAGCAGCCTCACAGGGGATAGCAATCAGCCCCAGCATTTT	CASSLTGDSNQPQHF	TRBD1	15	TRBJ1-5	TRBV11-1
TGTGCCAGCAGCCAGTGGGGGGAGCAGAGGAATGAGCAGTTCTTC	CASSQWGEQRNEQFF	NA	15	TRBJ2-1	TRBV7-9
TGTGCCAGCAGCTTCAGCGGGACTAGCGTGTACAATGAGCAGTTCTTC	CASSFSGTSVYNEQFF	TRBD2	16	TRBJ2-1	TRBV11-3
TGTGCCAGCAGCTCGTCTCTGACAGACGGCGAGCAGTACTTC	CASSSSLTDGEQYF	NA	14	TRBJ2-7	TRBV7-9
TGTGCCAGCAGTTTGAGTCCTTTGGACAGGGCAGCAGATACGCAGTATTTT	CASSLSPLDRAADTQYF	TRBD1	17	TRBJ2-3	TRBV27
TGTGCCAGCAGTTCTTTTAGCTCCTACAATGAGCAGTTCTTC	CASSSFSSYNEQFF	NA	14	TRBJ2-1	TRBV6-5
TGCAGCTTGGAGGGCCTTGGGAATGAGCAGTTCTTC	CSLEGLGNEQFF	NA	12	TRBJ2-1	TRBV29-1
TGTGCCAGCAGCTCGGAACAGGGGACCAATCAGCCCCAGCATTTT	CASSSEQGTNQPQHF	TRBD1	15	TRBJ1-5	TRBV7-9
TGTGCCAGCTTTATGACATTCAATGAGCAGTTCTTC	CASFMTFNEQFF	NA	12	TRBJ2-1	TRBV7-2
TGTGCCAGTAGTATCGGCCCGGGGACCCAGTACTTC	CASSIGPGTQYF	NA	12	TRBJ2-5	TRBV19
TGTGCCAGCAGCTTAACCAGGGCTGAGCAGTACTTC	CASSLTRAEQYF	NA	12	TRBJ2-7	TRBV7-2
TGTGCCAGCTCACGTGGAGGGAAAGAGACCCAGTACTTC	CASSRGGKETQYF	NA	13	TRBJ2-5	TRBV18
TGCGCCAGCAGCTTGGATCCAGACTATGGCTACACCTTC	CASSLDPDYGYTF	NA	13	TRBJ1-2	TRBV5-1
TGTGCCAGCAGCACGCGGACTAGCGGAAACAATGAGCAGTTCTTC	CASSTRTSGNNEQFF	TRBD2	15	TRBJ2-1	TRBV7-2
TGTGCCAAGTTACGGGGGACGAGTTTTGAAAAACTGTTTTTT	CAKLRGTSFEKLFF	NA	14	TRBJ1-4	TRBV28
TGTGCCAGCAGTCCGGGAGGAGTAGTGACAGATACGCAGTATTTT	CASSPGGVVTDTQYF	TRBD2	15	TRBJ2-3	TRBV28
TGTGCCAGCGGTCAGGGGGCCGGGGGCAATCAGCCCCAGCATTTT	CASGQGAGGNQPQHF	TRBD1	15	TRBJ1-5	TRBV28
TGTGCCACTTCCATTTTAGAGCTACGGGGCGAGCAGTACTTC	CATSILELRGEQYF	NA	14	TRBJ2-7	TRBV7-2
TGCAGCGTTTTACCGGGACAGGGTATCACAGATACGCAGTATTTT	CSVLPGQGITDTQYF	TRBD1	15	TRBJ2-3	TRBV29-1
TGTGCCAGCAGTCCCAGGGCCTTCATGAACACTGAAGCTTTCTTT	CASSPRAFMNTEAFF	NA	15	TRBJ1-1	TRBV28
TGTGCCAGCAGTTACTACGGACATTTCTACGAGCAGTACTTC	CASSYYGHFYEQYF	NA	14	TRBJ2-7	TRBV6-5
TGCGCCAGCAGCTCCCTCACTTACGAGCAGTACTTC	CASSSLTYEQYF	NA	12	TRBJ2-7	TRBV5-1
TGCGCCAGCGGGGCTACAGATACGCAGTATTTT	CASGATDTQYF	NA	11	TRBJ2-3	TRBV5-1
TGTGCCAGCAGCTTAACTGAGGTCCCCTCCTACGAGCAGTACTTC	CASSLTEVPSYEQYF	NA	15	TRBJ2-7	TRBV11-2
TGTGCCTGGAGTGTACAACAGGTGACTGAAGCTTTCTTT	CAWSVQQVTEAFF	NA	13	TRBJ1-1	TRBV30
TGTGCCAGCAGTTTTTTAATAGCGGGAGGGCCGGGATACAATGAGCAGTTCTTC	CASSFLIAGGPGYNEQFF	TRBD2	18	TRBJ2-1	TRBV28